In its sample, the clone carrying this T cell receptor beta chain was seen many times. Antigen unknown. From the germline J gene comes the end of the CDR3, since the read stops 3 residues before it. This specimen belongs to a study of T cell clonality in common variable immunodeficiency. General study results and limits: Common variable immunodeficiency TCR beta sequences reportedly had fewer deletions and N-nucleotide insertions. CVID subjects shared fewer TCRbeta clones than healthy controls did.

Most patients and controls had Caucasian heritage. The method was immunoSEQ multiplex PCR; TCRdb's version includes in-frame clones alone and lacks a portion of them. This sample has more than 35,000 clones, each found more than once. The V gene's germline CDR1 is MNHEY and CDR2 SVGEGT. There are 14 residues in the CDR3. V shed 5 bases and J shed 0 bases, with 11 bases lying between them. This TCR came from a person between 18 and 70 years old in good health. Sample: peripheral blood mononuclear cells. The V call is TRBV6-2 or TRBV6-3, the J call TRBJ2-7; D unresolved. The CDR3 bases that were read are TGTGCCAGCAGTAGAGGCCCGAGCTCCTACGAG. Translated, it gives CASSRGPSSYE. The entire CDR3 is CASSRGPSSYEQYF.